This entry lists 30 T cell receptor beta chains sequenced from one sample in a study of vaccination effects on CD4 cells after COVID-19. These receptors are not linked to any known antigen. The protocol was immunoSEQ multiplex PCR, while the TCRdb copy is restricted to in-frame clones and leaves out a portion. In the table there are 15,000 or so clones, roughly 80% of which are singletons. Sequencing in the ViraFEST assay came after antigen-specific CD4+ T cells had been expanded with viral peptide pools, which were used to stimulate PBMC. At the end of roughly ten days of culture, CD4+ T cells were isolated. By PCR, the person was confirmed to have had SARS-CoV-2 infection between March and December 2020. Each participant was administered two doses of either the BNT162b2 or the mRNA-1273 vaccine. This specimen was CD4+ T cells from PBMCs cultured with SARS-CoV-2 spike peptides, taken after COVID-19 vaccination. The source of these receptors is a human donor who had a prior SARS-CoV-2 infection.

V is TRBV5-5 and J is TRBJ2-5; 8 bases match TRBD1. Germline CDR1 and CDR2: SGHKS and YYEKEE (reference sequence). V lost 8 bases to trimming and J lost 2 bases; unmatched junction nucleotides: 14. The CDR3 is 16 residues long. The CDR3 region has the DNA TGTGCCAGTACAGACAGGGGTTTGGCCTTGCAAGAGACCCAGTACTTC. This translates into CASTDRGLALQETQYF. Combining the CDR3 with reference TRBV5-5 and TRBJ2-5 gives the whole variable domain DAGVTQSPTHLIKTRGQQVTLRCSPISGHKSVSWYQQVLGQGPQFIFQYYEKEERGRGNFPDRFSARQFPNYSSELNVNALLLGDSALYLCASTDRGLALQETQYFGPGTRLLVL.

The rearrangement joins TRBV11-3 to TRBJ1-3; possible D gene TRBD1, 6 bases. CDR1 is SGHNT and CDR2 is YENEEA in the germline V gene. The CDR3 loop spans 15 amino acids. V lost 4 bases to trimming and J lost 4 bases, with 14 bases between them. CDR3 amino acids: CASSSAGVYGNTIYF. The CDR3 region has the DNA TGTGCCAGCAGCTCAGCAGGGGTTTACGGAAACACCATATATTTT.

The rearrangement joins TRBV19 to TRBJ2-7, with TRBD2 as a possible D gene (6 bases). The CDR3 spans 18 residues. Germline loops: CDR1 LNHDA, CDR2 SQIVND (reference sequence). Trimming removed 5 bases from V and 0 bases from J, with 23 bases in between. CDR3 residues: CASSDWASGPGGSYEQYF. CDR3 bases: TGTGCCAGTAGTGACTGGGCCTCGGGCCCCGGGGGCTCCTACGAGCAGTACTTC. Combining the CDR3 with reference TRBV19 and TRBJ2-7 gives the whole variable domain DGGITQSPKYLFRKEGQNVTLSCEQNLNHDAMYWYRQDPGQGLRLIYYSQIVNDFQKGDIAEGYSVSREKKESFPLTVTSAQKNPTAFYLCASSDWASGPGGSYEQYFGPGTRLTVT.

V usage is TRBV13 and J usage is TRBJ1-5; tentative D call: TRBD1 (5 bases). V lost 0 bases, J lost 7 bases, and 10 bases lay in between. The CDR3 is 14 amino acids. Per the germline V gene, CDR1 is PRHDT and CDR2 is FYEKMQ (reference sequence). The CDR3 DNA sequence: TGTGCCAGCAGCTTAGGGGGGGGGTTGCAGCCCCAGCATTTT. Translated, it gives CASSLGGGLQPQHF.

The chain joins TRBV24-1 to TRBJ2-2; possibly TRBD1 for D (6 bases). Germline CDR1 reads KGHDR; CDR2 reads SFDVKD. This CDR3 comprises 16 residues. Deletions cut 4 bases from V and 7 bases from J, with 18 bases between. The DNA of the CDR3 is TGTGCCACCAGTGACCGACCAGGGGCGGGCGGCGGGGAGCTGTTTTTT. Protein: CATSDRPGAGGGELFF.

This clone was observed a few times. The rearrangement links TRBV2 to TRBJ2-3, with D tentatively TRBD2 (5 bases). CDR3 size: 14 residues. The germline gives CDR1 SNHLY, CDR2 FYNNEI. Trimming removed 8 bases at V and 2 bases at J, with 14 bases between. The CDR3 loop is CASLERGFTDTQYF. DNA of the CDR3: TGTGCCAGCCTCGAACGGGGATTCACAGATACGCAGTATTTT.

This clone was counted between two and nine times. CDR3 region: CASSFTGIDTGELFF. In nucleotides, the CDR3 is TGTGCCAGCAGCTTCACAGGAATCGACACCGGGGAGCTGTTTTTT. The V call is TRBV7-9, the J call TRBJ2-2, with D possibly TRBD1 on 5 matching bases. Germline CDR1 is SEHNR and CDR2 is FQNEAQ (reference sequence). CDR3 length: 15 amino acids. Trimming stripped 3 bases from V and 3 bases from J, with 11 bases between.

This clone has more than one count but fewer than ten. V usage is TRBV21-1 and J usage is TRBJ2-1. TRBV21-1 is a known pseudogene. The CDR3 is 17 residues long. In nucleotides, the CDR3 is TGTGCCAGCACCAAAAAGGTCTTGGCGTGCTCCTACAATGAGCAGTTCTTC. Translation: CASTKKVLACSYNEQFF.

This CDR3 reads CASSAQQGLVEQYF. CDR3 nucleotides: TGTGCCAGCAGCGCACAACAGGGATTGGTCGAGCAGTACTTC. The chain couples TRBV9 to TRBJ2-7; D is possibly TRBD1 (6 bases). The length of the CDR3 is 14 residues. V lost 3 bases to trimming and J lost 6 bases, with 16 bases between them. The germline gives CDR1 SGDLS, CDR2 YYNGEE.

The chain links TRBV12-5 to TRBJ2-5, with 7 bases identical to TRBD2. The V gene end was trimmed by 1 base and the J gene end by 5 bases; junction bases not matched to a gene: 7. Germline CDR1 and CDR2: LGHNT and FRNRAP. This CDR3 region has 15 residues. CDR3 protein: CASGLGIAGEETQYF. The CDR3 DNA reads as TGTGCTAGTGGTTTGGGGATAGCGGGTGAGGAGACCCAGTACTTC.

V usage is TRBV3-1 (or the pseudogene TRBV3-2) and J usage is TRBJ2-4, with a weak D call TRBD2 (5 bases). CDR3 size: 17 residues. V lost 5 bases to trimming and J lost 1 base, with 18 bases between them. From germline, CDR1 is LGHDT and CDR2 YNNKEL (reference sequence). This chain's CDR3 is CASSNNGLLGAKNIQYF. Written as DNA, the CDR3 is TGTGCCAGCAGCAATAACGGACTTCTGGGGGCCAAAAACATTCAGTACTTC.

In this sample, this clone turned up once. The chain links TRBV11-3 to TRBJ2-7; TRBD1 matches 8 bases. The germline CDR1 and CDR2 sequences are SGHNT and YENEEA. The CDR3 consists of 16 residues. The V and J ends lost 3 bases and 0 bases, in that order; junction bases with no gene match: 7. The CDR3 coding sequence is TGTGCCAGCAGCTTGGACGGACAGGGAAACTCCTACGAGCAGTACTTC. Protein product: CASSLDGQGNSYEQYF.

This clone was counted a single time. The J gene is TRBJ2-2, the V gene TRBV7-2; 16 bases match TRBD2. This CDR3 has 19 amino acids. CDR1 and CDR2 (germline): SGHTA, FQGNSA. V lost 1 base, J lost 6 bases, and 8 bases stayed unmatched. The CDR3 loop reads CASSLERGLAGGRAGELFF. CDR3 in DNA: TGTGCCAGCAGCTTAGAGAGGGGACTAGCGGGAGGGCGGGCCGGGGAGCTGTTTTTT.

The V and J genes are TRBV6-5 and TRBJ1-6; 8 nucleotides match TRBD1. The V gene's germline CDR1 is MNHEY and CDR2 SVGAGI. This CDR3 comprises 13 residues. V lost 2 bases and J lost 10; bases outside the gene matches: 1. CDR3 sequence reads: CASSYDRGSPLHF. The CDR3 bases are TGTGCCAGCAGTTACGACAGGGGATCACCCCTCCACTTT.

J is TRBJ2-1 and V is TRBV27; 14 bases are a match to TRBD2. With 5 bases clipped from V and 3 bases from J, the junction kept 6 bases outside the gene matches. From germline, CDR1 is MNHEY and CDR2 SMNVEV (reference sequence). This CDR3 is 17 amino acids long. The CDR3 DNA reads TGTGCCAGCAGTATTCGGACTAGCGGGGGGAGCTACAATGAGCAGTTCTTC. As protein: CASSIRTSGGSYNEQFF.

This chain uses TRBV6-6 with TRBJ2-1; a possible D gene is TRBD1 (6 bases). V was cut by 2 bases and J by 4 bases, with 9 bases left in between. Germline CDR1 is MNHNY and CDR2 is SVGAGI (reference sequence). The CDR3 totals 14 residues. The CDR3 spells CASSYQDSYNEQFF. CDR3 nucleotide sequence: TGTGCCAGCAGTTACCAGGACAGTTACAATGAGCAGTTCTTC.

As regards this clone: An end of the junction differs from the germline gene, which may be a read error. The chain is built from TRBV2 and TRBJ1-1, with D perhaps matching TRBD1 (5 bases). The CDR3 has 11 residues. The germline gives CDR1 SNHLY, CDR2 FYNNEI. CDR3 bases: TGTGCCAGCAGTGAGGACACCCGATGGTTTTTT. Its protein is CASSEDTRWFF. The full variable domain, in which reference TRBV2 and TRBJ1-1 provide the parts outside the CDR3, is EPEVTQTPSHQVTQMGQEVILRCVPISNHLYFYWYRQILGQKVEFLVSFYNNEISEKSEIFDDQFSVERPDGSNFTLKIRSTKLEDSAMYFCASSEDTRWFFGQGTRLTVV.

The V call is TRBV5-1, the J call TRBJ2-7; D call uncertain. Germline values: CDR1 SGHRS, CDR2 YFSETQ. CDR3 size: 13 residues. Trimming cost V 2 bases and J 2 bases, with 8 bases left between them. The CDR3 coding sequence is TGCGCCAGCAGCTTCCAGACCCCCTACGAGCAGTACTTC. Its translation is CASSFQTPYEQYF.

V gene TRBV7-2 combines with J gene TRBJ2-4; 12 bases agree with TRBD2. V lost 2 bases and J lost 8; bases outside the gene matches: 13. CDR1 SGHTA and CDR2 FQGNSA come from the germline V gene. The CDR3 sequence is 18 residues long. Here the CDR3 reads CASSLSRLAGAFGDIQYF. CDR3 bases: TGTGCCAGCAGCTTATCCAGACTAGCGGGGGCCTTCGGGGACATTCAGTACTTC.

This clone was seen a single time. This sequence joins TRBV7-9 and TRBJ2-7; 7 bases match TRBD1. The junction had 15 bases not matched to a gene; V was cut back by 5 bases and J by 8 bases. There are 15 residues in the CDR3. Germline V CDR1 and CDR2: SEHNR, FQNEAQ (reference sequence). The CDR3 DNA reads TGTGCCAGCAGCCTCAATAGACAGGGACCCCACCAGCAGTACTTC. This codes for CASSLNRQGPHQQYF.

The chain links TRBV3-1 (or the pseudogene TRBV3-2) to TRBJ1-3; no clear D gene. The CDR3 length is 13 residues. CDR1 is LGHDT, CDR2 YNNKEL, per germline (reference sequence). The V and J ends lost 4 bases and 4 bases respectively, with 8 bases between them. The CDR3: CASSPQWGNTIYF. CDR3 nucleotide sequence: TGTGCCAGCAGCCCACAGTGGGGAAACACCATATATTTT.

The genes are TRBV11-3 and TRBJ2-1; 14 nucleotides line up with TRBD2. The germline V gene has CDR1 SGHNT and CDR2 YENEEA. CDR3 length: 19 amino acids. Trimming took 1 base from V and 3 from J; bases not matched to a gene: 8. CDR3 nucleotides: TGTGCCAGCAGCTTAGTCGGGACTAGCGGGAGTATGGTCTACAATGAGCAGTTCTTC. Translated, it gives CASSLVGTSGSMVYNEQFF.

The rearrangement links TRBV5-1 to TRBJ2-7; 10 bases are shared with TRBD2. Germline trimming cut 0 bases from V and 2 bases from J; bases unmatched to any gene: 2. This CDR3 has 15 amino acids. Germline V gene sequence: CDR1 SGHRS, CDR2 YFSETQ. CDR3 residues: CASSLGTSGPYEQYF. Here the CDR3 DNA reads TGCGCCAGCAGCTTGGGGACTAGCGGCCCCTACGAGCAGTACTTC.

The chain employs TRBV2 and TRBJ1-5; a weak D match, TRBD1 (6 bases). V was cut by 6 bases and J by 1 base, with 7 bases left in between. The CDR3 sequence is 13 residues long. Germline V gene sequence: CDR1 SNHLY, CDR2 FYNNEI. CDR3 sequence (DNA): TGTGCCAGCAGAGGACAGAGCAATCAGCCCCAGCATTTT. Its protein is CASRGQSNQPQHF.

The CDR3 protein is CASSRQVGQETQYF. CDR3 sequence (DNA): TGTGCCAGCAGTCGTCAGGTGGGGCAAGAGACCCAGTACTTC. The chain has TRBV2 and TRBJ2-5, with D unclear. Germline V gives CDR1 SNHLY, CDR2 FYNNEI. This CDR3 spans 14 amino acids. V was pared by 5 bases and J by 2 bases, with 12 bases between.

This clone has only one observation. The chain couples TRBV5-5 to TRBJ1-2; the D is unclear. The CDR3 extends over 15 amino acids. Per germline, CDR1 SGHKS and CDR2 YYEKEE (reference sequence). Trimming pared 1 base from V and 4 bases from J, leaving 14 bases between. This CDR3 reads CASSLNPGSGYGYTF. The CDR3 nucleotides are TGTGCCAGCAGCTTGAACCCGGGATCAGGCTATGGCTACACCTTC.

V usage is TRBV30 and J usage is TRBJ2-7; D possibly corresponds to TRBD2 (5 bases). V was trimmed by 2 bases and J by 13 bases, leaving 24 bases between them. The germline gives CDR1 GTSNPN, CDR2 SVGIG (reference sequence). CDR3 size: 14 residues. The CDR3: CAWSSSGGRVQTYF. The CDR3 DNA sequence: TGTGCCTGGAGTTCGAGTGGAGGACGCGTTCAAACTTACTTC.

This clone occurred once. The V and J genes are TRBV6-6 and TRBJ2-1; the D gene could be TRBD1 or TRBD2 (5 bases each). Germline lookup yields CDR1 MNHNY and CDR2 SVGAGI (reference sequence). The CDR3 sequence is 17 residues long. V gave up 5 bases and J gave up 12 bases, with 29 bases separating them. As DNA, the CDR3 is TGTGCCAGCAGTCATACCTCAAAAGGACTGCGTGGGGCTGGGCAGTTCTTC. Its protein is CASSHTSKGLRGAGQFF.

The chain has TRBV5-1 and TRBJ2-3; 9 nucleotides match TRBD2. CDR1 is SGHRS and CDR2 is YFSETQ in the germline V gene. The length of the CDR3 is 18 residues. The ends lost 0 bases at V and 3 bases at J; junction bases unmatched: 11. The CDR3 here is CASSLGRFSGRGTDTQYF. The DNA for the CDR3 is TGCGCCAGCAGCTTGGGAAGGTTTAGCGGGAGAGGGACAGATACGCAGTATTTT. Combining the CDR3 with reference TRBV5-1 and TRBJ2-3 gives the whole variable domain KAGVTQTPRYLIKTRGQQVTLSCSPISGHRSVSWYQQTPGQGLQFLFEYFSETQRNKGNFPGRFSGRQFSNSRSEMNVSTLELGDSALYLCASSLGRFSGRGTDTQYFGPGTRLTVL.

The chain recombines TRBV4-3 with TRBJ2-7; D is perhaps TRBD1 or TRBD2 (6 bases each). V was shortened by 1 base and J by 4 bases, with 17 bases between the two germline ends. The CDR3 has 16 amino acids. Germline V gene sequence: CDR1 LGHNA, CDR2 YSLEER. The CDR3 reads CASSQGGALTTYEQYF. For the CDR3, the DNA is TGCGCCAGCAGCCAAGGGGGGGCCCTTACAACTTACGAGCAGTACTTC.